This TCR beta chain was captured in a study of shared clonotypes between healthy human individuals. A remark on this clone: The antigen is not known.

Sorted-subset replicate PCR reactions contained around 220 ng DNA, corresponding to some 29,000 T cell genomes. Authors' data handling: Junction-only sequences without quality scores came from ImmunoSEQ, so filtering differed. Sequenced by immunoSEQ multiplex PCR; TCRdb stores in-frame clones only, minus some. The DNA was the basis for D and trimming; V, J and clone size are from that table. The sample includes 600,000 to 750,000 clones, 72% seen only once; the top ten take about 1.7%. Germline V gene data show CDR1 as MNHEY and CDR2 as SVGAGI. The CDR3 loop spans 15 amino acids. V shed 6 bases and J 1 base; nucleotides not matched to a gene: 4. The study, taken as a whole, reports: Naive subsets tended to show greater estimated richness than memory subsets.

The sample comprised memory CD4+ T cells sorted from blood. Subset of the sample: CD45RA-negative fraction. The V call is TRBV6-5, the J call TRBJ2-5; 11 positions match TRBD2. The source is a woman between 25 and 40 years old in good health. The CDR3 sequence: CASSRLAGIQETQYF. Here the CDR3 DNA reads TGTGCCAGCAGCCGACTAGCGGGGATCCAAGAGACCCAGTACTTC.